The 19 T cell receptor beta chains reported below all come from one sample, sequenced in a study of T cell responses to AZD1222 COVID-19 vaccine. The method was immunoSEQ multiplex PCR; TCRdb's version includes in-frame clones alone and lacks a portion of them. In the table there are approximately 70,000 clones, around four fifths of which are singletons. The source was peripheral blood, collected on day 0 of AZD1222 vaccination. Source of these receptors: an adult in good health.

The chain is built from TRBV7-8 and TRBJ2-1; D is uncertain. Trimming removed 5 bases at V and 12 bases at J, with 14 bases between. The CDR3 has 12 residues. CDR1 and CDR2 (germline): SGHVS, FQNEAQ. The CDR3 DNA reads TGTGCCAGCAGCCCAAACACAGTGGGGCAGTTCTTC. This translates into CASSPNTVGQFF.

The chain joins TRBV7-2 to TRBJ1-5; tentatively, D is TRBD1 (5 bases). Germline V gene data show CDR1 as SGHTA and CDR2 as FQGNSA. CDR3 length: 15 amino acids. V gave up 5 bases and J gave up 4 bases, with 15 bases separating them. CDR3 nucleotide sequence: TGTGCCAGCAGCGCCCAACAGGCCGGGAATCAGCCCCAGCATTTT. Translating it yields CASSAQQAGNQPQHF.

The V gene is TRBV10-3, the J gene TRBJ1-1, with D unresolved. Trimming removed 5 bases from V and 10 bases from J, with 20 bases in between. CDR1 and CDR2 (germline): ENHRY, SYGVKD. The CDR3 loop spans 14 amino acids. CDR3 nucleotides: TGTGCCATCAGTCCTTCGGCAGGCCGAGGAGGAGCTTTCTTT. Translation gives CAISPSAGRGGAFF.

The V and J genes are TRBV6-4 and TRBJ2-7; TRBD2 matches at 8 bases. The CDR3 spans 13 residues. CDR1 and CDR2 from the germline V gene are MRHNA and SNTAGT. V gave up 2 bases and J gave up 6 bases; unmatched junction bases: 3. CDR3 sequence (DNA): TGTGCCAGCAGTGACAGTGCGGGGGGCGAGCAGTACTTC. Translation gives CASSDSAGGEQYF.

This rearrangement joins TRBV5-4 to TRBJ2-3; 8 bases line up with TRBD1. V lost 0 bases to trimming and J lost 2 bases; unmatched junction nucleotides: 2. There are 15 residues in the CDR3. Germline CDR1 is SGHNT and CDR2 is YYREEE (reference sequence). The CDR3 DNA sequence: TGTGCCAGCAGCTTGGAGGACAGGGACACAGATACGCAGTATTTT. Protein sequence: CASSLEDRDTDTQYF.

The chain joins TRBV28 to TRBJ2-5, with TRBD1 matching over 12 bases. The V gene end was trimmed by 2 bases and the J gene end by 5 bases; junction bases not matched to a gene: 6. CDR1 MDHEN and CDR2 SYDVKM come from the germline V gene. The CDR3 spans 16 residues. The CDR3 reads CASSLAAGQGAETQYF. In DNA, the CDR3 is TGTGCCAGCAGTTTAGCCGCGGGACAGGGGGCTGAGACCCAGTACTTC.

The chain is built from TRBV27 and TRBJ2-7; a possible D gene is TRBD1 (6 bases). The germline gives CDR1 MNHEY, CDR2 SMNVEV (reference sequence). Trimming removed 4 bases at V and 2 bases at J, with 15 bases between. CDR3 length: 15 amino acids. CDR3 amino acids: CASSSGTRSTYEQYF. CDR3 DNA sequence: TGTGCCAGCAGTTCCGGGACACGGAGCACCTACGAGCAGTACTTC.

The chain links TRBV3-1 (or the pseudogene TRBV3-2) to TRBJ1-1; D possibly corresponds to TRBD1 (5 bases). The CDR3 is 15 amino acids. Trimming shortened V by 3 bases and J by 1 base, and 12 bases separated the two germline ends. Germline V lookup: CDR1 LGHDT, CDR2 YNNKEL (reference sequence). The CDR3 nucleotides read TGTGCCAGCAGCCAGAGGGACGGGGCGAACACTGAAGCTTTCTTT. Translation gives CASSQRDGANTEAFF.

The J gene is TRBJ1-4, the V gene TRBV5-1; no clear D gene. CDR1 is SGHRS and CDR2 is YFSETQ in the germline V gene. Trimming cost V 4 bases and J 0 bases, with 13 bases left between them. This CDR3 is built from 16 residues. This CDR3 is CASSRWTVATNEKLFF. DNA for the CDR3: TGCGCCAGCAGCAGATGGACGGTTGCAACTAATGAAAAACTGTTTTTT.

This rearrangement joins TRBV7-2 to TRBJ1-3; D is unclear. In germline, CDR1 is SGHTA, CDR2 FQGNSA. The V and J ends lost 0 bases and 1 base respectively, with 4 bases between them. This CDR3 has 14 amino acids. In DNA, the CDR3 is TGTGCCAGCAGCTTAGCAGGTTCTGGAAACACCATATATTTT. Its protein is CASSLAGSGNTIYF.

CDR3 region: CASSQTGQRHGYTF. The CDR3 nucleotides read TGTGCCAGCAGCCAAACGGGACAAAGACATGGCTACACCTTC. This sequence joins TRBV4-2 and TRBJ1-2; D is perhaps TRBD1 (6 bases). The germline V gene encodes CDR1 LGHNA and CDR2 YNFKEQ. Trimming took off 2 bases at V and 6 bases at J, with 13 bases between the two ends. The CDR3 is made up of 14 amino acids.

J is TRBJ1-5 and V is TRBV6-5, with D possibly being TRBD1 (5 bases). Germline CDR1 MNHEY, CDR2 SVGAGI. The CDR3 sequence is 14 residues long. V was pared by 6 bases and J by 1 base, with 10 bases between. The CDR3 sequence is CASSQGRSNQPQHF. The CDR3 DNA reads TGTGCCAGCAGCCAGGGTAGAAGCAATCAGCCCCAGCATTTT.

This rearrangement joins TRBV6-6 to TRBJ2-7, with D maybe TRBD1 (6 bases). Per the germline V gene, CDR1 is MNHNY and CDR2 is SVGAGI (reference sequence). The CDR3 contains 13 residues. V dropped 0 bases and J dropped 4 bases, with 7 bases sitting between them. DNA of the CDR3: TGTGCCAGCAGTTACTCAAGGGGGTACGAGCAGTACTTC. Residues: CASSYSRGYEQYF.

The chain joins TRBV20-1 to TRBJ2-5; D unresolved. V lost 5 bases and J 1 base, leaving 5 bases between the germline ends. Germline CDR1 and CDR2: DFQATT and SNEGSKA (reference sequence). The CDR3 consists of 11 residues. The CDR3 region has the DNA TGCAGTGCTCTATCCCAAGAGACCCAGTACTTC. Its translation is CSALSQETQYF.

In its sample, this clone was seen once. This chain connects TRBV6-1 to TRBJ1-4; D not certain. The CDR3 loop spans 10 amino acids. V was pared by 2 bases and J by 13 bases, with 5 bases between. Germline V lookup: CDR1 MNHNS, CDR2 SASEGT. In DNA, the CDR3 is TGTGCCAGCAGTGAAATTGGACTGTTTTTT. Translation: CASSEIGLFF.

For the CDR3, the DNA is TGTGCCAGCAGTGACTCAGCCACAGATACGCAGTATTTT. This sequence encodes CASSDSATDTQYF. The rearrangement uses TRBV6-4 and TRBJ2-3; D ambiguous. The V and J ends lost 0 bases and 2 bases respectively, with 3 bases between them. Germline V gene sequence: CDR1 MRHNA, CDR2 SNTAGT. The CDR3 has 13 residues.

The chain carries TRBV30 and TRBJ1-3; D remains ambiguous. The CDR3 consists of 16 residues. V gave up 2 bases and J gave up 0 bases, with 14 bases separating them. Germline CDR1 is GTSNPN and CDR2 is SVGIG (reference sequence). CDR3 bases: TGTGCCTGGAGTTCGGAGCAGGTCCTCTCTGGAAACACCATATATTTT. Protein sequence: CAWSSEQVLSGNTIYF.

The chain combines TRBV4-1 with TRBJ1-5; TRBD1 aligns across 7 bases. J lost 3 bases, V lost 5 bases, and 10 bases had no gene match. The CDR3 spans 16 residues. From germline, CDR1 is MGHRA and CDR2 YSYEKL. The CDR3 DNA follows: TGCGCCAGCAGCGGAAGCGGGACAGCCTACAATCAGCCCCAGCATTTT. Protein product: CASSGSGTAYNQPQHF.

This chain's CDR3 is CASSLDGNQPQHF. The CDR3 nucleotides read TGTGCCAGCAGCTTGGATGGTAATCAGCCCCAGCATTTT. The chain links TRBV5-4 to TRBJ1-5; D remains ambiguous. This CDR3 has 13 residues. V lost 0 bases, J lost 4 bases, and 5 bases lay in between. The germline CDR1 and CDR2 sequences are SGHNT and YYREEE (reference sequence).